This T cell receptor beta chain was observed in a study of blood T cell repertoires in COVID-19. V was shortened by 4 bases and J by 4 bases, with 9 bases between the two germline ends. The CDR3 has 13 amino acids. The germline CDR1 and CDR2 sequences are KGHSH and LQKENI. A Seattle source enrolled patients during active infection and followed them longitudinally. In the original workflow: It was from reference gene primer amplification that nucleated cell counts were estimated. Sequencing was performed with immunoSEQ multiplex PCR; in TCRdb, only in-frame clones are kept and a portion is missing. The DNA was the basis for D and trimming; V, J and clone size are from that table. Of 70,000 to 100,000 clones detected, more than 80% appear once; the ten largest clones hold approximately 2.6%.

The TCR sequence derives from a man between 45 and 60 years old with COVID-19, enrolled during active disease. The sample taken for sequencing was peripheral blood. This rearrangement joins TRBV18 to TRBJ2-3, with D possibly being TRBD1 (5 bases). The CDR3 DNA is TGTGCCAGCTCACAGGAGACAGCAGATACGCAGTATTTT. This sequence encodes CASSQETADTQYF.